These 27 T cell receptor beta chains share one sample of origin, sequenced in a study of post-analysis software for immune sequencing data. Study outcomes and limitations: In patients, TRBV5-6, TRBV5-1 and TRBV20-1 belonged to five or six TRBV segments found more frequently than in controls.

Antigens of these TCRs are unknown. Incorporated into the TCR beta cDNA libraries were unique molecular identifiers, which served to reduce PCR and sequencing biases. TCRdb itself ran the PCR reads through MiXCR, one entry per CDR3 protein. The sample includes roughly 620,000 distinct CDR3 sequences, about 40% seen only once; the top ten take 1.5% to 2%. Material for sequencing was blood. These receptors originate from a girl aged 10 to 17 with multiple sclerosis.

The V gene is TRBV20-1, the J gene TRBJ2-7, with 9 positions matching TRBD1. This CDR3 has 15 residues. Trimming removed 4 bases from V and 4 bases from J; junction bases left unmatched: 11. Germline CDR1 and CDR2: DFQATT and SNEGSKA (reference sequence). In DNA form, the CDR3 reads TGCAGTGCTATGAGATTATCGACAGGGGGTTACGAGCAGTACTTC. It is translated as CSAMRLSTGGYEQYF.

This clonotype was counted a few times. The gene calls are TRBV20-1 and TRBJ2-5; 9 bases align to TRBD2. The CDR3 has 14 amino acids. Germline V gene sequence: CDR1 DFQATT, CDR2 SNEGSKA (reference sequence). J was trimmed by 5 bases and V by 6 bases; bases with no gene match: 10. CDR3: CSARLAVLGETQYF. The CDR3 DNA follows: TGCAGTGCCCGACTAGCGGTGCTTGGGGAGACCCAGTACTTC.

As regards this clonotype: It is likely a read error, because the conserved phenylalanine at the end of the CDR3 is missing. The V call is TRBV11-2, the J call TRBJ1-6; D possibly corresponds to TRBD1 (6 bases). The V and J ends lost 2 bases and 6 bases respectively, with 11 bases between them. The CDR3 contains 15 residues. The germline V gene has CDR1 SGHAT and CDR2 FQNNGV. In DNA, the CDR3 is TGTGCCAGCAGCTTAATCAGGGGCCGTAATTCACCCCTCCACTTG. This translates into CASSLIRGRNSPLHL.

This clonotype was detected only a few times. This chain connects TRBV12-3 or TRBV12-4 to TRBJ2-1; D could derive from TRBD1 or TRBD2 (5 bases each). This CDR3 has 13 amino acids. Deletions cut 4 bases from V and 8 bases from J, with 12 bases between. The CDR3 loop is CASSSTGPHEQFF. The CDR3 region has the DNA TGTGCCAGCAGTTCAACGGGGCCGCATGAGCAGTTCTTC.

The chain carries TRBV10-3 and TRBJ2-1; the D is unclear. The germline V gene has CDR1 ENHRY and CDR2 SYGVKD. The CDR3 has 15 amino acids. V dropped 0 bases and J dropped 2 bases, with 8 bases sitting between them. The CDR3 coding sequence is TGTGCCATCAGTGAGTCAGGGAACCCCTACAATGAGCAGTTCTTC. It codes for CAISESGNPYNEQFF.

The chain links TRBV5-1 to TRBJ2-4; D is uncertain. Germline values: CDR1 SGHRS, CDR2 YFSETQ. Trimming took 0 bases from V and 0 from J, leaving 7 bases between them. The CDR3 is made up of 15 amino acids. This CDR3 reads CASSLGDLAKNIQYF. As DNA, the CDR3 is TGCGCCAGCAGCTTGGGGGATTTAGCCAAAAACATTCAGTACTTC.

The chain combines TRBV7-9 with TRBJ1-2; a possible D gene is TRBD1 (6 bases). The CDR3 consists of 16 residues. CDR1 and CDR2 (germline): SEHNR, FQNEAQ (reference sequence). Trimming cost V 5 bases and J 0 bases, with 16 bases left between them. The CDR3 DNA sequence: TGTGCCAGCAGCGGGGGCCGAGGGTACACTAACTATGGCTACACCTTC. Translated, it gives CASSGGRGYTNYGYTF.

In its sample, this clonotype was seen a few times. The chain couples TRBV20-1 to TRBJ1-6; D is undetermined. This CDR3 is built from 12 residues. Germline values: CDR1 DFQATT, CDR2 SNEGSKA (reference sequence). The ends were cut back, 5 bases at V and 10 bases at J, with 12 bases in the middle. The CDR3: CSALRTGSPLHF. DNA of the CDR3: TGCAGTGCTCTTCGGACCGGATCACCCCTCCACTTT.

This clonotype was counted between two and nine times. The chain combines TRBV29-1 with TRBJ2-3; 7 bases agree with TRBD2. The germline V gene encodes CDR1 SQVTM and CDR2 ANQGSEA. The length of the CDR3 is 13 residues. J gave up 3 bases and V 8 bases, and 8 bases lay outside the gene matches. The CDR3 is CSLGGGPTDTQYF. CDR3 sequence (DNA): TGCAGCTTGGGGGGAGGGCCGACAGATACGCAGTATTTT.

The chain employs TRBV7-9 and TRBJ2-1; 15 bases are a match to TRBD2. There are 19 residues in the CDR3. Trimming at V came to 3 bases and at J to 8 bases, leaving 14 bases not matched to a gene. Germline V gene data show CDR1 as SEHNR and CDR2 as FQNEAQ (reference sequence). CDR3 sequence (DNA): TGTGCCAGCAGCTTTGGACTAGCGGGAGGGACTCAAAATAGGGATGAGCAGTTCTTC. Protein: CASSFGLAGGTQNRDEQFF.

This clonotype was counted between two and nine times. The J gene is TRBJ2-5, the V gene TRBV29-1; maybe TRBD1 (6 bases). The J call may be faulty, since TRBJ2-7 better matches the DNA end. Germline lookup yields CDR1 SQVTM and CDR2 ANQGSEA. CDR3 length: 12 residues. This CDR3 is CSVEVQGLEQYF. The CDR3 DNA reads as TGCAGCGTTGAGGTCCAGGGGCTCGAGCAGTACTTC.

CDR3 amino acids: CASSPMTGGADTEAFF. The CDR3 nucleotides are TGCGCCAGCAGCCCCATGACAGGGGGCGCGGACACTGAAGCTTTCTTT. The J gene is TRBJ1-1, the V gene TRBV5-1; 10 bases fit TRBD1. CDR1 is SGHRS and CDR2 is YFSETQ in the germline V gene. With 4 bases clipped from V and 3 bases from J, the junction kept 9 bases outside the gene matches. The CDR3 spans 16 residues.

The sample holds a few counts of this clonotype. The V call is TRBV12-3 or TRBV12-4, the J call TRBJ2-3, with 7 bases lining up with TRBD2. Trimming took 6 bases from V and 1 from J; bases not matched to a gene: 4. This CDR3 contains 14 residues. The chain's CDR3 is CASRIAGGTDTQYF. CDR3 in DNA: TGTGCCAGCAGGATAGCGGGCGGCACAGATACGCAGTATTTT.

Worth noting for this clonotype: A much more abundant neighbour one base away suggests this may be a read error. The DNA for the CDR3 is TGTGCCAGCAGTTACAACCAACGCGAGCAGTTCTTC. Translation: CASSYNQREQFF. This chain connects TRBV6-6 to TRBJ2-1, with D unclear. CDR3 length equals 12 residues. V was trimmed by 2 bases and J by 10 bases, leaving 9 bases between them. The germline V gene has CDR1 MNHNY and CDR2 SVGAGI (reference sequence).

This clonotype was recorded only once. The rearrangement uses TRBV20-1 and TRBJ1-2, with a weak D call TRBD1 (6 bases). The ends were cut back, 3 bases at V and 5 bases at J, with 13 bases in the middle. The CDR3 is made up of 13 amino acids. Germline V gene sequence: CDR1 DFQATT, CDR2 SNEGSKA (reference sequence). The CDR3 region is CSARGHVFYGYTF. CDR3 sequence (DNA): TGCAGTGCTAGGGGACACGTCTTTTATGGCTACACCTTC.

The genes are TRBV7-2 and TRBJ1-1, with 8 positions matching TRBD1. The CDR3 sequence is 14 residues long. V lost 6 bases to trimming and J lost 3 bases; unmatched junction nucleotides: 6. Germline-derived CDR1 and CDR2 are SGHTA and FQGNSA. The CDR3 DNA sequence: TGTGCCAGCAGTCGGGACAGGAGCTACACTGAAGCTTTCTTT. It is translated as CASSRDRSYTEAFF.

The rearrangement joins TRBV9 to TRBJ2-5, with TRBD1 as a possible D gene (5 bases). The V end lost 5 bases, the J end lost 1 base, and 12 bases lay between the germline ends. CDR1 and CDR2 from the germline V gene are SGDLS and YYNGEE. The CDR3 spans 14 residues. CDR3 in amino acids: CASSDRPSQETQYF. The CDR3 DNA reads TGTGCCAGCAGTGACAGACCATCCCAAGAGACCCAGTACTTC.

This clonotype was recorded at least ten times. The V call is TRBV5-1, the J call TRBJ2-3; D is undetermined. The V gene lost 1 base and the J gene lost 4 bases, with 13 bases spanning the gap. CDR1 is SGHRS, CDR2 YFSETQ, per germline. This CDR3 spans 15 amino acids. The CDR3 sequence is CASSLSVREADTQYF. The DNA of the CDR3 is TGCGCCAGCAGCTTGAGTGTACGCGAGGCAGATACGCAGTATTTT.

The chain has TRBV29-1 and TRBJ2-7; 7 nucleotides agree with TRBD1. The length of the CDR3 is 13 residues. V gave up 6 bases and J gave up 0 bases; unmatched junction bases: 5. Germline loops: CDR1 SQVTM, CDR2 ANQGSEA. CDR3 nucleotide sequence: TGCAGCGTCTCACAGGGGCGCTCCTACGAGCAGTACTTC. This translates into CSVSQGRSYEQYF.

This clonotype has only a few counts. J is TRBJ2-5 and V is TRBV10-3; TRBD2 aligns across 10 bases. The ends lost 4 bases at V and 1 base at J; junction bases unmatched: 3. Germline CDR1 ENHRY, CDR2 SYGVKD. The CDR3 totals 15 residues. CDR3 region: CAISAPSGGQETQYF. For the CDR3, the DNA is TGTGCCATCAGTGCCCCTAGCGGGGGCCAAGAGACCCAGTACTTC.

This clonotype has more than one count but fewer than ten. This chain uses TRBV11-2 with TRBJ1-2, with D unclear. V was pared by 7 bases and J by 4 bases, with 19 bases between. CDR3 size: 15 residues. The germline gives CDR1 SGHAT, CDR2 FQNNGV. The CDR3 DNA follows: TGTGCCAGCACCCCAAAGGGCTCCGCTCTCTATGGCTACACCTTC. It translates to CASTPKGSALYGYTF.

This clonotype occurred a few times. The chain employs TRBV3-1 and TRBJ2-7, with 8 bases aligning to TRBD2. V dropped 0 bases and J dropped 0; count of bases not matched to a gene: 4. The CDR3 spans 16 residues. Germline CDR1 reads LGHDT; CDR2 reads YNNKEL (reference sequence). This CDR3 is CASSQDRLARSYEQYF. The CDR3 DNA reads TGTGCCAGCAGCCAAGATAGACTAGCGCGCTCCTACGAGCAGTACTTC.

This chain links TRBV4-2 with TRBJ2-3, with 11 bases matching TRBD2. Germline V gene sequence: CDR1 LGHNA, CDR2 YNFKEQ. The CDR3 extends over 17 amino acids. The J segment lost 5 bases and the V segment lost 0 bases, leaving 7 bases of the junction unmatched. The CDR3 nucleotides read TGTGCCAGCAGCCAAGATCCTAGCGGGAGGTTCTTAGATACGCAGTATTTT. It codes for CASSQDPSGRFLDTQYF.

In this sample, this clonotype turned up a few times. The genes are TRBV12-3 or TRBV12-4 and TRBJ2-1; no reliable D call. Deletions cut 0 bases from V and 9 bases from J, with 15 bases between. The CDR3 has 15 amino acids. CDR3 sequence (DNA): TGTGCCAGCAGTTTAGCTCCCTGGCTAGGTACTGAGCAGTTCTTC. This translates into CASSLAPWLGTEQFF.

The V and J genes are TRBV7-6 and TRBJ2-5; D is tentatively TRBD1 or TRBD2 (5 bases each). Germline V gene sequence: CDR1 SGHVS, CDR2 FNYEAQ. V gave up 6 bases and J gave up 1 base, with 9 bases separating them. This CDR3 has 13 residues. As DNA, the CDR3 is TGTGCCAGCAGTCGGGGACGCCAAGAGACCCAGTACTTC. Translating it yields CASSRGRQETQYF.

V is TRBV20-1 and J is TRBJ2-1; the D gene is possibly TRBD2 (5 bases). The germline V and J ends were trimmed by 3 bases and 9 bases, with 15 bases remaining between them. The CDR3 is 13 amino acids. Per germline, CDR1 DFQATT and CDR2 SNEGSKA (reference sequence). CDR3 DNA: TGCAGTGCTAGTAAACCGTCAGGAGGTGAGCAGTTCTTC. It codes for CSASKPSGGEQFF.

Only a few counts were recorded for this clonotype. The CDR3 loop reads CASSPPAGRQRNEQFF. DNA for the CDR3: TGCGCCAGCAGCCCCCCTGCCGGGCGGCAACGCAATGAGCAGTTCTTC. The chain uses TRBV4-1 and TRBJ2-1; D uncertain. This CDR3 has 16 residues. Trimming took 4 bases from V and 6 from J, leaving 19 bases between them. Germline V gene sequence: CDR1 MGHRA, CDR2 YSYEKL.